Reported below is one T cell receptor beta chain. The data stem from a study of shared T cell receptors in the human thymus. Clones were sequenced by immunoSEQ multiplex PCR, and TCRdb holds only the in-frame ones, with some missing. The data show about 660,000 clones, around 87% seen once. The trim removed 3 bases at V and 7 bases at J, leaving 5 bases unmatched. Germline CDR1 and CDR2: WNHNN and SYGVQD (reference sequence). The CDR3 length is 14 residues. These records were also assigned to another study, of human thymus T cells. That publication notes: The thymus tissue came from resections taken during corrective heart surgery. V and J gene usage appeared biased in thymic and blood repertoires. Related research described thymic repertoires that were highly overlapping among unrelated individuals.

The chain employs TRBV10-1 and TRBJ1-3, with 8 bases identical to TRBD1. The clonotype was recovered from a boy in the first two years of life with a congenital heart defect. The sequenced material came from thymocytes. This CDR3 reads CASSDHRQGNTIYF. Here the CDR3 DNA reads TGCGCCAGCAGTGATCACAGACAGGGGAACACCATATATTTT.